The rows below give T cell receptor beta chains drawn from one sample of a study of blood T cell repertoires in COVID-19. Here immunoSEQ multiplex PCR was the method, and the copy in TCRdb shows in-frame clones only, minus some. Of under 200,000 clones listed, 75% to 95% are singletons. Source material: peripheral blood. These receptors all come from a man aged 50 or older with acute or convalescent COVID-19. Both conserved end residues are part of each CDR3. D genes are given only for firm matches. Only part of the rows carry a size: once, few, many, or a class if the clone is expanded.

j_call	clone_size	d_call	v_call	cdr3_nt	cdr3_aa
TRBJ1-4	.	.	TRBV28	TGTGCCAGCAGTGCAATCGGTATTAATGAAAAACTGTTTTTT	CASSAIGINEKLFF
TRBJ2-1	.	.	TRBV5-4	TGTGCCAGCAGCTTGCCGGCCAGGGCCTACAATGAGCAGTTCTTC	CASSLPARAYNEQFF
TRBJ1-2	.	TRBD1	TRBV7-9	TGTGCCAGCAGCTTCCCGGGACAGGGCCTTGAATTCTATGGCTACACCTTC	CASSFPGQGLEFYGYTF
TRBJ2-1	.	.	TRBV2	TGTGCCAGCACCGGCTACAATGAGCAGTTCTTC	CASTGYNEQFF
TRBJ1-5	.	TRBD1	TRBV2	TGTGCCAGCAGTGGTGAGACAGGGGGCTATCAGCCCCAGCATTTT	CASSGETGGYQPQHF
TRBJ2-2	.	.	TRBV6-5	TGTGCCAGCAGTTACCTCTTGTTCACCGGGGAGCTGTTTTTT	CASSYLLFTGELFF
TRBJ1-6	.	TRBD1	TRBV6-5	TGTGCCAGCCTGGGACAGGGGAAGAGAACCCTCCACTTT	CASLGQGKRTLHF
TRBJ2-2	once	.	TRBV5-4	TGTGCCAGCAGCTTGGCACAGGCAAACACCGGGGAGCTGTTTTTT	CASSLAQANTGELFF
TRBJ1-4	.	.	TRBV19	TGTGCCAGTAGTATTGACAGGCATAATGAAAAACTGTTTTTT	CASSIDRHNEKLFF
TRBJ2-5	.	.	TRBV6-5	TGTGCCAGCAGCATTTACAGGGTTGGAGAGACCCAGTACTTC	CASSIYRVGETQYF
TRBJ2-5	once	TRBD2	TRBV10-3	TGTGCCAGCGACAGGGAGAACAGCGGGGGGCTCCGGGAGACCCAGTACTTC	CASDRENSGGLRETQYF
TRBJ2-7	.	.	TRBV12-3/TRBV12-4	TGTGCCAGCCGCCGGGACTCGGGTGGCGAGCAGTACTTC	CASRRDSGGEQYF
TRBJ1-4	.	TRBD1	TRBV27	TGTGCCAGCAGCGGGACAGGGTTTACGAAACTGTTTTTT	CASSGTGFTKLFF
TRBJ1-1	.	.	TRBV20-1	TGCAGTGCTAGCCGGAACACTGAAGCTTTCTTT	CSASRNTEAFF
TRBJ2-1	.	TRBD2	TRBV24-1	TGTGCCACCGGCGCGGGAGCCTACAATGAGCAGTTCTTC	CATGAGAYNEQFF
TRBJ2-5	.	.	TRBV19	TGTGCCAGTAGTATTGGGGGCATGGGCCAAGAGACCCAGTACTTC	CASSIGGMGQETQYF
TRBJ1-5	.	TRBD1	TRBV30	TGTGCCTGGAGTGTACTTGGGACAGGGAGCCATCAGCCCCAGCATTTT	CAWSVLGTGSHQPQHF
TRBJ2-6	.	TRBD2	TRBV10-1	TGCGCCAGCTCTGGGGCTCGGGGGGGGGCCTCTGGGGCCAACGTCCTGACTTTC	CASSGARGGASGANVLTF
TRBJ1-1	.	.	TRBV18	TGTGCCAGCTCACCCTGGGAGGTCCCGGGGACTGAAGCTTTCTTT	CASSPWEVPGTEAFF
TRBJ2-1	.	TRBD1	TRBV19	TGTGCCAGTCGCCCCGGACAGGGTGGTAATGAGCAGTTCTTC	CASRPGQGGNEQFF
TRBJ2-2	once	TRBD2	TRBV7-6	TGTGCCAGCAGCACGGGACTAGCGGGAGTGACCGGGGAGCTGTTTTTT	CASSTGLAGVTGELFF
TRBJ1-6	.	.	TRBV2	TGTGCCAGCAGTGAATACGGGATTTCACCCCTCCACTTT	CASSEYGISPLHF
TRBJ2-2	.	TRBD1	TRBV7-2	TGTGCCAGCAGCTTACAAGGGACAGGGATGGCCGGGGAGCTGTTTTTT	CASSLQGTGMAGELFF
TRBJ2-1	.	.	TRBV19	TGTGCCAGTAGTTTGGCCCCTCGCAGGTTCTCCTACAATGAGCAGTTCTTC	CASSLAPRRFSYNEQFF
TRBJ2-5	.	TRBD2	TRBV27	TGTGCCAGCAGCACCCTTGGTAGCGGGATTTGGGCTGACGAGACCCAGTACTTC	CASSTLGSGIWADETQYF
TRBJ2-5	.	TRBD2	TRBV7-9	TGTGCCAGCCGGCGGGGGGCTAGAGAGACCCAGTACTTC	CASRRGARETQYF
TRBJ2-7	.	.	TRBV2	TGTGCCAGCAGTCTCGAGTGGCAGGGCAAGGAGCAGTACTTC	CASSLEWQGKEQYF
TRBJ2-5	.	.	TRBV30	TGTGCCTGGAGCCGCCGAGGCGGGGAGACCCAGTACTTC	CAWSRRGGETQYF
TRBJ1-2	.	TRBD1	TRBV27	TGTGCCAGCAGTTTAGCGGGACAGCAGAACTATGGCTACACCTTC	CASSLAGQQNYGYTF
TRBJ2-2	.	TRBD2	TRBV9	TGTGCCAGCAGCGTAGTAAGCGGGAAAGGGGCCGGGGAGCTGTTTTTT	CASSVVSGKGAGELFF
TRBJ2-5	.	TRBD2	TRBV6-5	TGTGCCAGCAGCACTAGCGCGTACCAAGAGACCCAGTACTTC	CASSTSAYQETQYF
TRBJ1-2	.	TRBD1	TRBV28	TGTGCCAGCAGCCTGGGACAGAACTATGGCTACACCTTC	CASSLGQNYGYTF
TRBJ2-1	few	TRBD1	TRBV12-3/TRBV12-4	TGTGCCAGCAGGGAGACAGGGTTTAATGAGCAGTTCTTC	CASRETGFNEQFF